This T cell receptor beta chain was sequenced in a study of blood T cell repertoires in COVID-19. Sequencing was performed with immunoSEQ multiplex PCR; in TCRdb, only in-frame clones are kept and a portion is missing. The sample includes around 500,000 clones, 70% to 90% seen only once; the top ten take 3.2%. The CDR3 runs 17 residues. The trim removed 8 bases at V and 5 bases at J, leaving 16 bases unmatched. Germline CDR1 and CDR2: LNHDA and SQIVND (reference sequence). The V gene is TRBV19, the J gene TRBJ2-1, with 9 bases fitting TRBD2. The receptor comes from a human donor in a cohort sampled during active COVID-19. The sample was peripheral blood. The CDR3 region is CASSIPRGGRGDNEQFF. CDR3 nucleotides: TGTGCCAGTTCAATCCCTAGGGGCGGGAGGGGCGACAATGAGCAGTTCTTC.